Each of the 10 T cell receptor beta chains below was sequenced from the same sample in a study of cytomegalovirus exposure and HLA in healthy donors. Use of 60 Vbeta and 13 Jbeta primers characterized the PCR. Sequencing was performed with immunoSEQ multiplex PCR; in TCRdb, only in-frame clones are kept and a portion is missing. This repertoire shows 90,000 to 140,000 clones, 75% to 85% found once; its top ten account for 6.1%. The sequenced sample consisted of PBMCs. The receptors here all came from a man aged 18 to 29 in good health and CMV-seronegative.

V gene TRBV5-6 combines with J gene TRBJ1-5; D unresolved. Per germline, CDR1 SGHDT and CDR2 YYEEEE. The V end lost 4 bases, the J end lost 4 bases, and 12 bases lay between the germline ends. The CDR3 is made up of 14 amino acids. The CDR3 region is CASSKRGLNQPQHF. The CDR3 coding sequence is TGTGCCAGCAGCAAACGCGGACTAAATCAGCCCCAGCATTTT.

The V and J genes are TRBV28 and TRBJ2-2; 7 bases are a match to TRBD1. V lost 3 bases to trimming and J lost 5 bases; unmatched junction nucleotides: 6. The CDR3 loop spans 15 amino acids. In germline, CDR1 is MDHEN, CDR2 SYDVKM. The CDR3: CASSFRQGRTGELFF. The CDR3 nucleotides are TGTGCCAGCAGTTTCAGACAGGGACGTACCGGGGAGCTGTTTTTT.

DNA for the CDR3: TGTGCCAGCTCACCTCAACCAGCGGCCGCGAACACCGGGGAGCTGTTTTTT. Amino acid sequence: CASSPQPAAANTGELFF. This chain links TRBV18 with TRBJ2-2, with D possibly being TRBD2 (5 bases). Trimming stripped 3 bases from V and 0 bases from J, with 14 bases between. Germline V lookup: CDR1 KGHSH, CDR2 LQKENI. This CDR3 spans 17 amino acids.

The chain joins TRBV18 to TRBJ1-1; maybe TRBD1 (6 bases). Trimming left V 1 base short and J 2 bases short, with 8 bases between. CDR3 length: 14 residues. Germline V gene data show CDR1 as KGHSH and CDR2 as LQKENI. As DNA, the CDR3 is TGTGCCAGCTCACCACTGGACAGTAACACTGAAGCTTTCTTT. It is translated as CASSPLDSNTEAFF.

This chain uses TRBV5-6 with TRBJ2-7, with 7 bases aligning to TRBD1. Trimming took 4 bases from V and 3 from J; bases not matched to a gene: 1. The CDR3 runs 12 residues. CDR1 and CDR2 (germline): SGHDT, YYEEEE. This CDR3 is CASSGQDYEQYF. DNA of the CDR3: TGTGCCAGCAGCGGACAGGACTACGAGCAGTACTTC. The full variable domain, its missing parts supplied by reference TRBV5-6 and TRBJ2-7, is DAGVTQSPTHLIKTRGQQVTLRCSPKSGHDTVSWYQQALGQGPQFIFQYYEEEERQRGNFPDRFSGHQFPNYSSELNVNALLLGDSALYLCASSGQDYEQYFGPGTRLTVT.

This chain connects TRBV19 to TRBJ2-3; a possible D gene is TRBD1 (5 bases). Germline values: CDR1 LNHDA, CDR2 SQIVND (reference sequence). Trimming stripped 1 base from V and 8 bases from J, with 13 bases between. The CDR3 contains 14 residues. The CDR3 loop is CASSIVGYQGTQYF. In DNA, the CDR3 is TGTGCCAGTAGTATAGTCGGGTACCAGGGTACGCAGTATTTT. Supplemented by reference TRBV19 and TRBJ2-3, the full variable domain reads DGGITQSPKYLFRKEGQNVTLSCEQNLNHDAMYWYRQDPGQGLRLIYYSQIVNDFQKGDIAEGYSVSREKKESFPLTVTSAQKNPTAFYLCASSIVGYQGTQYFGPGTRLTVL.

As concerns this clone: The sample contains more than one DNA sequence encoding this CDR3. The DNA for the CDR3 is TGCGCCAGCAGCCAAGAGGAGTTCCAAGGACTAGCGATCACAGATACGCAGTATTTT. Translated, it gives CASSQEEFQGLAITDTQYF. J is TRBJ2-3 and V is TRBV4-3; 9 positions match TRBD2. Germline V gives CDR1 LGHNA, CDR2 YSLEER. V lost 0 bases, J lost 2 bases, and 12 bases stayed unmatched. The length of the CDR3 is 19 residues.

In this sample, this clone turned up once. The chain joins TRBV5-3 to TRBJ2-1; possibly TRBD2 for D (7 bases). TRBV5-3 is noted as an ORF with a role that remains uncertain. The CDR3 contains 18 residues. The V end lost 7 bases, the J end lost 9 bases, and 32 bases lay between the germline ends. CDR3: CARLGDRREWPRLSEQFF. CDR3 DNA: TGTGCCAGACTGGGCGACAGGCGGGAGTGGCCGCGGTTGAGTGAGCAGTTCTTC.

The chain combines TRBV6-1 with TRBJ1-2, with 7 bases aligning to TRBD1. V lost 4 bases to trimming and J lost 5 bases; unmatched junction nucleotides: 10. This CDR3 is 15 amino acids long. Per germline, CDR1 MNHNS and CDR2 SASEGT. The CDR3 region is CASSVPGGRFYGYTF. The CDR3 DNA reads TGTGCCAGCAGTGTACCAGGGGGTCGCTTTTATGGCTACACCTTC.

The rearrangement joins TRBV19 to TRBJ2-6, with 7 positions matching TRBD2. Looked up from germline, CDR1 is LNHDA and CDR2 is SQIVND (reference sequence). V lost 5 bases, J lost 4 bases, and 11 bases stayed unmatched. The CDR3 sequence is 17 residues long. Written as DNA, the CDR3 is TGTGCCAGTAGTTCAAGGACTAGTTTCTCCGGGGCCAACGTCCTGACTTTC. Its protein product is CASSSRTSFSGANVLTF.